Listed here are 17 T cell receptor beta chains from one sample, sequenced in a study of T cell repertoires in cytomegalovirus infection. For these TCRs, the target antigens are not known. TCRdb recomputed calls from the reads with MiXCR, one row per CDR3 protein. The repertoire holds approximately 590,000 distinct CDR3 sequences, with about 39% as singletons. The sequencing used cultured PBMCs, collected from culture after CMV antigen stimulation. The receptors were sampled from a human donor in good health (CMV status not recorded). Some clones in this sample may be carry-over from other donors' samples.

The chain recombines TRBV5-4 with TRBJ1-2; D is undetermined. V lost 4 bases, J lost 4 bases, and 14 bases lay in between. The CDR3 runs to 14 residues. Germline assignment: CDR1 SGHNT and CDR2 YYREEE (reference sequence). The CDR3 DNA sequence: TGTGCCAGCAGCGGAAAGGACGGAGTCTATGGCTACACCTTC. This codes for CASSGKDGVYGYTF. Filled out from reference TRBV5-4 and TRBJ1-2, the complete variable domain reads ETGVTQSPTHLIKTRGQQVTLRCSSQSGHNTVSWYQQALGQGPQFIFQYYREEENGRGNFPPRFSGLQFPNYSSELNVNALELDDSALYLCASSGKDGVYGYTFGSGTRLTVV.

The chain joins TRBV7-2 to TRBJ1-2; no firm D call. The germline V and J ends were trimmed by 7 bases and 5 bases, with 14 bases remaining between them. CDR3 length equals 13 residues. Germline assignment: CDR1 SGHTA and CDR2 FQGNSA. CDR3: CASTLRGAYGYTF. For the CDR3, the DNA is TGTGCCAGCACCCTTAGAGGTGCGTATGGCTACACCTTC. The whole variable domain, filled in from reference TRBV7-2 and TRBJ1-2, reads GAGVSQSPSNKVTEKGKDVELRCDPISGHTALYWYRQSLGQGLEFLIYFQGNSAPDKSGLPSDRFSAERTGGSVSTLTIQRTQQEDSAVYLCASTLRGAYGYTFGSGTRLTVV.

This clonotype showed up just a few times. The chain uses TRBV7-2 and TRBJ2-1, with D perhaps matching TRBD2 (5 bases). The V gene's germline CDR1 is SGHTA and CDR2 FQGNSA. The CDR3 covers 15 residues. The V end was cut by 7 bases, the J end by 2 bases, with 15 bases between. For the CDR3, the DNA is TGTGCCAGCAATTGGGCGGGTCGGCCCTACAATGAGCAGTTCTTC. Its translation is CASNWAGRPYNEQFF.

This clonotype was observed a handful of times. The rearrangement links TRBV9 to TRBJ2-7; TRBD1 matches at 7 bases. V was clipped by 4 bases and J by 1 base; unmatched bases: 8. Germline assignment: CDR1 SGDLS and CDR2 YYNGEE. The CDR3 extends over 15 amino acids. The CDR3 nucleotides read TGTGCCAGCAGCCCCCGGGGACAGCTTTCCTACGAGCAGTACTTC. This gives the protein CASSPRGQLSYEQYF.

The CDR3 sequence: CASSQDGGGPTGELFF. The CDR3, as DNA: TGCGCCAGCAGCCAAGACGGGGGGGGCCCCACCGGGGAGCTGTTTTTT. J is TRBJ2-2 and V is TRBV4-1, with 8 bases matching TRBD2. CDR3 length equals 16 residues. The V gene's germline CDR1 is MGHRA and CDR2 YSYEKL. The V segment lost 0 bases and the J segment 4 bases; nucleotides outside the gene matches: 4.

This clonotype has more than one count but fewer than ten. This chain joins TRBV7-9 and TRBJ2-3; 7 nucleotides align to TRBD1. The germline CDR1 and CDR2 sequences are SEHNR and FQNEAQ (reference sequence). The CDR3 has 14 amino acids. The J segment lost 0 bases and the V segment lost 7 bases, leaving 4 bases of the junction unmatched. CDR3 amino acids: CASMGTVSTDTQYF. In DNA, the CDR3 is TGTGCCAGCATGGGGACAGTCAGCACAGATACGCAGTATTTT.

This clonotype has just one count. This chain joins TRBV7-2 and TRBJ1-3; TRBD1 might be the D (5 bases). The ends were cut back, 5 bases at V and 0 bases at J, with 11 bases in the middle. Germline V gene data show CDR1 as SGHTA and CDR2 as FQGNSA. This CDR3 region has 15 residues. CDR3 protein: CASSAGGYSGNTIYF. The CDR3 bases are TGTGCCAGCAGCGCGGGGGGATACTCTGGAAACACCATATATTTT.

This clonotype came up a few times. The chain uses TRBV7-8 and TRBJ2-3; D gene uncertain. Trimming shortened V by 5 bases and J by 2 bases, and 14 bases separated the two germline ends. Germline lookup yields CDR1 SGHVS and CDR2 FQNEAQ. The CDR3 runs to 15 residues. This CDR3 reads CASSLDLQLTDTQYF. The CDR3 coding sequence is TGTGCCAGCAGCCTGGACCTCCAGCTCACAGATACGCAGTATTTT.

The CDR3 loop reads CASSPSRDRDWAGAEAFF. The CDR3 nucleotides read TGTGCCAGCAGCCCGTCCCGGGACAGGGACTGGGCGGGGGCTGAAGCTTTCTTT. The rearrangement links TRBV7-9 to TRBJ1-1; 9 bases map to TRBD1. The V gene end was trimmed by 5 bases and the J gene end by 6 bases; junction bases not matched to a gene: 19. Germline-derived CDR1 and CDR2 are SEHNR and FQNEAQ (reference sequence). The CDR3 sequence is 18 residues long. The variable domain in full, completed from reference TRBV7-9 and TRBJ1-1, reads DTGVSQNPRHKITKRGQNVTFRCDPISEHNRLYWYRQTLGQGPEFLTYFQNEAQLEKSRLLSDRFSAERPKGSFSTLEIQRTEQGDSAMYLCASSPSRDRDWAGAEAFFGQGTRLTVV.

This clonotype has a handful of counts. The rearrangement links TRBV6-5 to TRBJ2-5, with D tentatively TRBD1 (5 bases). The CDR3 has 14 amino acids. From germline, CDR1 is MNHEY and CDR2 SVGAGI. V was pared by 6 bases and J by 1 base, with 12 bases between. The CDR3 DNA follows: TGTGCCAGCAGCAGACAGCCAGGCCAAGAGACCCAGTACTTC. This encodes CASSRQPGQETQYF.

This chain uses TRBV7-9 with TRBJ2-1; tentatively, D is TRBD1 (6 bases). V shed 5 bases and J shed 3 bases, with 14 bases lying between them. Germline-derived CDR1 and CDR2 are SEHNR and FQNEAQ (reference sequence). CDR3 length: 15 residues. The CDR3 loop reads CASSRQTGDYNEQFF. CDR3 coding DNA: TGTGCCAGCAGCCGACAGACAGGAGACTACAATGAGCAGTTCTTC.

This clonotype was observed a few times. The chain has TRBV7-8 and TRBJ2-1; 8 bases fit TRBD2. CDR1 and CDR2 (germline): SGHVS, FQNEAQ. The CDR3 totals 18 residues. V gave up 1 base and J gave up 3 bases; unmatched junction bases: 11. The CDR3 region is CASSLGVLLAAFYNEQFF. In DNA, the CDR3 is TGTGCCAGCAGCTTAGGGGTCCTACTAGCGGCTTTCTACAATGAGCAGTTCTTC.

The chain is built from TRBV4-2 and TRBJ2-5; D perhaps matches TRBD2 (6 bases). The V gene lost 0 bases and the J gene lost 4 bases, with 15 bases spanning the gap. Looked up from germline, CDR1 is LGHNA and CDR2 is YNFKEQ. This CDR3 contains 16 residues. The CDR3 sequence is CASSQDFRRDGETQYF. The CDR3 DNA sequence: TGTGCCAGCAGCCAAGATTTTAGGAGGGACGGAGAGACCCAGTACTTC.

This clonotype was recorded a few times. V and J are TRBV7-2 and TRBJ2-5; the match to TRBD2 covers 8 bases. With V trimmed by 5 bases and J by 5 bases, 16 bases remained unmatched. Germline V gene data show CDR1 as SGHTA and CDR2 as FQGNSA. The CDR3 has 17 amino acids. This chain's CDR3 is CASSPGSGRKFSETQYF. In DNA form, the CDR3 reads TGTGCCAGCAGCCCGGGGAGCGGGAGAAAGTTTTCGGAGACCCAGTACTTC. The full variable domain, in which reference TRBV7-2 and TRBJ2-5 provide the parts outside the CDR3, is GAGVSQSPSNKVTEKGKDVELRCDPISGHTALYWYRQSLGQGLEFLIYFQGNSAPDKSGLPSDRFSAERTGGSVSTLTIQRTQQEDSAVYLCASSPGSGRKFSETQYFGPGTRLLVL.

The chain combines TRBV20-1 with TRBJ1-5; D is perhaps TRBD1 (6 bases). The CDR3 is made up of 18 amino acids. Germline loops: CDR1 DFQATT, CDR2 SNEGSKA (reference sequence). V gave up 0 bases and J gave up 0 bases, with 18 bases separating them. This CDR3 reads CSARDRTAGAYSNQPQHF. The CDR3 coding sequence is TGCAGTGCTAGAGATCGGACAGCGGGGGCTTATAGCAATCAGCCCCAGCATTTT.

J is TRBJ1-2 and V is TRBV7-2; 7 nucleotides line up with TRBD1. V lost 5 bases to trimming and J lost 5 bases; unmatched junction nucleotides: 14. The CDR3 runs to 16 residues. The germline V gene has CDR1 SGHTA and CDR2 FQGNSA. The CDR3, as DNA: TGTGCCAGCAGCCCTCGGACAGGCGTGGGTAGATATGGCTACACCTTC. Translated: CASSPRTGVGRYGYTF.

The sample holds a few counts of this clonotype. The chain has TRBV4-1 and TRBJ1-5; D might be TRBD1 (6 bases). In germline, CDR1 is MGHRA, CDR2 YSYEKL. Trimming removed 3 bases at V and 4 bases at J, with 13 bases between. This CDR3 has 15 residues. As DNA, the CDR3 is TGCGCCAGCAGCCAGGGACAATTGGATAATCAGCCCCAGCATTTT. Amino acids: CASSQGQLDNQPQHF.